This T cell receptor (beta chain) derives from a study of identical twins (dated by TCRdb to between 2015 and 2016). With respect to the entire study: TCR alpha and beta repertoires from monozygotic twins, unrelated adults of various ages and cord blood were deep-sequenced to test whether fetal clonotypes persist. To rule out contamination, the twin experiments were replicated at different times with different library preparation protocols. Overall study results and their limits: Abundant cord blood beta clonotypes had fewer insertions, young adult naive repertoires showed a similar but weaker trend, and memory repertoires showed no such trend. Compared with coincidental sharing between unrelated individuals, an excess of low generation-probability sequences was observed among out-of-frame TCR alpha sequences shared between twins. Zero-insertion analyses could be partly confounded by invariant T cells such as MAIT and iNKT, although diverse VJ usage argued against such confounding for most clonotypes. Excess twin sharing in beta out-of-frame sequences was weaker because fewer shared sequences lowered the signal-to-noise ratio. Because the same donors could not be followed over many years, conclusions were based on cross-sectional statistical analysis. In monozygotic twins, out-of-frame TCR alpha sharing was systematically underestimated by recombination models, although the models agreed with sharing between unrelated individuals.

Only healthy Caucasian donors were included. Three pairs of female monozygotic twins, all aged roughly 18 to 29 years, were included in the twin cohort. Positive isolation kits from Invitrogen were used to isolate the CD4+ and CD8+ T cell populations. The CDR3 holds 14 amino acids from the cysteine to the phenylalanine. CDR3 DNA only is kept here, 42 bases in frame from base 1. CDR1 and CDR2, looked up from the germline V gene, are SQVTM and ANQGSEA. The junction carries 14 bases between V and J, which are trimmed by 0 bases and 5 bases respectively. Receptor libraries were prepared by 5' RACE. Sequencing was performed on an Illumina HiSeq 2000. A universal primer binding site was introduced by template switching, and a unique molecular identifier was present in the final cDNA, enabling accurate counting of TCR cDNA molecules. First-strand cDNA for TCR alpha and beta chains was synthesized from specific primers in the conserved constant-segment region. To control for contamination, every cDNA library carried two barcodes: a SMART-Mk sample barcode plus Illumina barcodes. Two successive PCR steps introduced TruSeq adapter sequences along with Illumina sample barcodes. Sequencing of the TCR alpha and beta cDNA libraries was done on the Illumina HiSeq platform using custom primers. The source study handled its data this way. MiGEC processed the raw reads to extract unique molecular identifiers, while MiXCR was used to determine the CDR3 positions. Recombination models were inferred per individual with the repgenHMM and IGoR tools using an EM algorithm. The tcR package in R was used for shared clonotype analysis, with sharing normalized by the product of cloneset sizes. To study raw recombination free of thymic and clonal selection effects, out-of-frame nonproductive sequences were analyzed. TCRdb itself trimmed the public reads at Q25 with fastp, ran MiXCR and retained productive beta chains. Each entry merges the rows of one CDR3 protein and shows their most common DNA and genes. The V and J calls and clone size are TCRdb's, not the authors'. In this sample the table shows roughly 220,000 distinct CDR3 sequences, under 8.5% of which occur a single time. The ten largest clonotypes hold approximately 15% of the sample.

The sample holds many counts of this clonotype. Its antigen remains undetermined. Within one base of it there is no much larger clone, and no base qualities were kept. The same data also went into a second study, on T cells expressing NK-cell markers. The second paper states: In sorted CD3+CD56+NKG2C+, CD3+CD56+NKG2C- and CD3+CD56-NKG2C+ T-cell subsets from 7 to 9 donors, TCR beta-chain repertoires were profiled. Among the eight sequenced donors, seven were HCMV-seropositive and one was HCMV-seronegative. In several experiments an anti-gammadeltaTCR antibody was added to restrict sorting to alphabetaTCR-expressing T cells. In 5 to 7 donors, the dominant CD3+CD56+NKG2C+ clonotypes were found to rank among the top 10 CD8+ clonotypes and to make up 1.0-7.0% of CD8+ T cells. Those dominant clonotypes were again the most abundant among CD3+CD56-NKG2C+ cells in several donors, at about 28.3-65%. Whether the expanded NKG2C-expressing T cell clones were specific for HCMV antigens was left unclear. All eight donors whose samples were sequenced were randomly selected healthy volunteers, three of them men and five women. A commercial ELISA kit detecting HCMV-specific IgG in serum was used to determine HCMV serostatus. MIGEC was used to demultiplex reads and group the reads by UMI, and MiTCR was used to assemble and quantify clonotypes. To remove erroneous sequences, TCR cDNA sequences were retained only when supported by two or more reads. The tcR package was used for downstream repertoire analysis, and clonotypes were matched across fractions by CDR3 nucleotide sequence plus V segment. VDJmatch was used to annotate antigen specificity against VDJdb, with one amino acid substitution in CDR3 allowed.

The clonotype comes from a young woman in good health. The source material was CD8+ T cells sorted from blood. The chain is assembled from TRBV29-1 and TRBJ2-7; the D segment could be TRBD1, given 6 matching bases. The DNA sequence follows: TGCAGCGTTGAAGAACAGGGTAAAGGTCACGAGCAGTACTTC. It translates as CSVEEQGKGHEQYF.